The 5 T cell receptor beta chains reported below all come from one sample, sequenced in a study of regulatory T cells in long-lasting Graves disease. For TCR beta, libraries came from iRepertoire HTBI primers and Arm-PCR of CDR3 regions. TCRdb re-called the multiplex PCR reads through MiXCR, storing one row per CDR3 protein. The sample gives 390,000 or so distinct CDR3 sequences, roughly 20% of which show up once; approximately 27% is in the top ten. Time point in this sample: persistent/refractory GD, antithyroid drugs over 5 years with positive TRAb. The authors made the TCR library using RNA they extracted from PBMCs. The starting material was peripheral blood mononuclear cells (PBMCs), obtained when the disease was refractory, from a patient treated with antithyroid drugs. The receptors here all came from a middle-aged woman with Graves disease.

As for this clonotype: Given a much more abundant clone one base away, this may be a read error. This chain connects TRBV6-2 or TRBV6-3 to TRBJ1-1, with D perhaps matching TRBD1 (5 bases). CDR3 length: 13 amino acids. V was cut by 2 bases and J by 6 bases, with 10 bases left in between. Germline-derived CDR1 and CDR2 are MNHEY and SVGEGT. CDR3 DNA sequence: TGTGCCAGCAGTTACGGCAGGGACGCTGAAGCTTTCTTT. Protein product: CASSYGRDAEAFF.

In this sample, this clonotype turned up a few times. V usage is TRBV20-1 and J usage is TRBJ1-1; no clear D gene. Trimming removed 0 bases from V and 4 bases from J, with 15 bases in between. Germline values: CDR1 DFQATT, CDR2 SNEGSKA (reference sequence). The CDR3 is 15 amino acids. The CDR3 DNA reads as TGCAGTGCTAGAGATATTTGGCAGAGAGGCACTGAAGCTTTCTTT. As protein: CSARDIWQRGTEAFF.

This clonotype was detected many times. The chain uses TRBV29-1 and TRBJ2-5, with a possible D match to TRBD2 (7 bases). CDR3 length equals 15 residues. Germline values: CDR1 SQVTM, CDR2 ANQGSEA. V lost 3 bases and J lost 4, with 18 bases in between. The DNA for the CDR3 is TGCAGCGTTGATGACCAGAGGGGGGGTCTAGAGACCCAGTACTTC. Amino acids: CSVDDQRGGLETQYF.

This clonotype was counted ten times or more. The chain recombines TRBV6-5 with TRBJ2-7; 13 bases are a match to TRBD2. The CDR3 is 17 amino acids. V lost 2 bases, J lost 3 bases, and 7 bases stayed unmatched. CDR1 and CDR2 (germline): MNHEY, SVGAGI. This chain's CDR3 is CASSYQRTSGSLYEQYF. CDR3 DNA sequence: TGTGCCAGCAGTTACCAAAGGACTAGCGGGAGCCTCTACGAGCAGTACTTC.

The CDR3 spells CASSEQGNNEQFF. The CDR3 DNA reads TGTGCCAGCAGCGAGCAGGGCAACAATGAGCAGTTCTTC. J is TRBJ2-1 and V is TRBV2, with a weak D call TRBD1 (5 bases). Germline V gives CDR1 SNHLY, CDR2 FYNNEI. V gave up 6 bases and J gave up 5 bases, with 11 bases separating them. The CDR3 spans 13 residues.